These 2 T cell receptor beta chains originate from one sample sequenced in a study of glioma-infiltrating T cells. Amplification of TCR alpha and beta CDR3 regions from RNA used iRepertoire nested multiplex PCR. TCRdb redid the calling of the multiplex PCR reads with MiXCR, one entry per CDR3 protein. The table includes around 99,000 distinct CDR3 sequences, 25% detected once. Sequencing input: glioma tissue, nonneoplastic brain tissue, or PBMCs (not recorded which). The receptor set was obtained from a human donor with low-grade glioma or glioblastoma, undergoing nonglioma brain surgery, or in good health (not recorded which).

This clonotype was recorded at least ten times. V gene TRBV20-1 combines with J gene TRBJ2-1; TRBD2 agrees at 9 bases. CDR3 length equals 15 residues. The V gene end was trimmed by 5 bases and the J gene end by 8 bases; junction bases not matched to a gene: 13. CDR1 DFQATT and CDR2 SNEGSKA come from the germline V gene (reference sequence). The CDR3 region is CSAVTSGLVSDEQFF. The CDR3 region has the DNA TGCAGTGCTGTGACTAGCGGACTCGTCAGCGATGAGCAGTTCTTC.

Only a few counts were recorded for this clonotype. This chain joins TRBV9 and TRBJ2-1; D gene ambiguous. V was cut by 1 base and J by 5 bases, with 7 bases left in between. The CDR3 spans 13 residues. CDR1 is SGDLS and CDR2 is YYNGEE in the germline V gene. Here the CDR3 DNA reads TGTGCCAGCAGCGTATTGGGGAACAATGAGCAGTTCTTC. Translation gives CASSVLGNNEQFF.